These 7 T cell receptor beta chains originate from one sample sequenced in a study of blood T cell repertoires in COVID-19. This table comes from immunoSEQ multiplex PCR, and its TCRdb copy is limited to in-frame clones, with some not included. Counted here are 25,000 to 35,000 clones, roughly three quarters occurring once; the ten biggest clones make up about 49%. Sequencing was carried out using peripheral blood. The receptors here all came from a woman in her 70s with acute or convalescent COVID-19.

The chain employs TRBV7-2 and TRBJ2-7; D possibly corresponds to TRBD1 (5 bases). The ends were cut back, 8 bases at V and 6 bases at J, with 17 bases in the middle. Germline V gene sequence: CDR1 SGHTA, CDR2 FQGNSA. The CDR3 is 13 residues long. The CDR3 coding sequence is TGTGCCAGCGGCCTTTTTGTAGGGGTCGAGCAGTACTTC. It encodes CASGLFVGVEQYF.

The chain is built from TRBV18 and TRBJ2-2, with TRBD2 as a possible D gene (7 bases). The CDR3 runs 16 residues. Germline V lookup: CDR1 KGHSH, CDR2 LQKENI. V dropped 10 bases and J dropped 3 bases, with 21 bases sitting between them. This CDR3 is CATPSEGGKYTGELFF. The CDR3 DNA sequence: TGTGCCACCCCCTCTGAGGGGGGGAAGTACACCGGGGAGCTGTTTTTT.

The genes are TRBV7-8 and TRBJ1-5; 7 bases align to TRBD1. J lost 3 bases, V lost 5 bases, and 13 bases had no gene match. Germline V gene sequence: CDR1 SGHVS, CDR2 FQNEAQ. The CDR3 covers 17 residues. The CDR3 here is CASSRTTTGRNNQPQHF. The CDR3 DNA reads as TGTGCCAGCAGCCGCACCACGACAGGGAGGAACAATCAGCCCCAGCATTTT.

CDR3 sequence (DNA): TGTGCCAGCAGCTACAGGGACGAGCAGTTCTTC. This translates into CASSYRDEQFF. The V gene is TRBV5-4, the J gene TRBJ2-1, with a weak D call TRBD1 (6 bases). The ends were cut back, 3 bases at V and 10 bases at J, with 8 bases in the middle. The CDR3 is 11 residues long. Germline V lookup: CDR1 SGHNT, CDR2 YYREEE (reference sequence).

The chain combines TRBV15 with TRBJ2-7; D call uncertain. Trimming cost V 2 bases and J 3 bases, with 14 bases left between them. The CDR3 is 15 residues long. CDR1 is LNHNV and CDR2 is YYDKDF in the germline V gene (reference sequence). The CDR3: CATSRPGQVGYEQYF. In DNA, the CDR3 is TGTGCCACCAGCAGACCAGGCCAGGTAGGCTACGAGCAGTACTTC.

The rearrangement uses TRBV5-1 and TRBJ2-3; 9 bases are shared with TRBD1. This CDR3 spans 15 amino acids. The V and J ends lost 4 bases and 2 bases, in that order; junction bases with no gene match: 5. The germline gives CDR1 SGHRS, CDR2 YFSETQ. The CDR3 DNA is TGCGCCAGCAGCACACAGGGGGCGGACACAGATACGCAGTATTTT. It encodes CASSTQGADTDTQYF.

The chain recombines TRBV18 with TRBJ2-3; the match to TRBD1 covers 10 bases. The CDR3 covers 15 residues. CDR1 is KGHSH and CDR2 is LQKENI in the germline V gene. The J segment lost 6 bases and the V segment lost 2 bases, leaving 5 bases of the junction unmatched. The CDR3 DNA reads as TGTGCCAGCTCACCAATGGGACAGGGGACGGATACGCAGTATTTT. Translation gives CASSPMGQGTDTQYF.